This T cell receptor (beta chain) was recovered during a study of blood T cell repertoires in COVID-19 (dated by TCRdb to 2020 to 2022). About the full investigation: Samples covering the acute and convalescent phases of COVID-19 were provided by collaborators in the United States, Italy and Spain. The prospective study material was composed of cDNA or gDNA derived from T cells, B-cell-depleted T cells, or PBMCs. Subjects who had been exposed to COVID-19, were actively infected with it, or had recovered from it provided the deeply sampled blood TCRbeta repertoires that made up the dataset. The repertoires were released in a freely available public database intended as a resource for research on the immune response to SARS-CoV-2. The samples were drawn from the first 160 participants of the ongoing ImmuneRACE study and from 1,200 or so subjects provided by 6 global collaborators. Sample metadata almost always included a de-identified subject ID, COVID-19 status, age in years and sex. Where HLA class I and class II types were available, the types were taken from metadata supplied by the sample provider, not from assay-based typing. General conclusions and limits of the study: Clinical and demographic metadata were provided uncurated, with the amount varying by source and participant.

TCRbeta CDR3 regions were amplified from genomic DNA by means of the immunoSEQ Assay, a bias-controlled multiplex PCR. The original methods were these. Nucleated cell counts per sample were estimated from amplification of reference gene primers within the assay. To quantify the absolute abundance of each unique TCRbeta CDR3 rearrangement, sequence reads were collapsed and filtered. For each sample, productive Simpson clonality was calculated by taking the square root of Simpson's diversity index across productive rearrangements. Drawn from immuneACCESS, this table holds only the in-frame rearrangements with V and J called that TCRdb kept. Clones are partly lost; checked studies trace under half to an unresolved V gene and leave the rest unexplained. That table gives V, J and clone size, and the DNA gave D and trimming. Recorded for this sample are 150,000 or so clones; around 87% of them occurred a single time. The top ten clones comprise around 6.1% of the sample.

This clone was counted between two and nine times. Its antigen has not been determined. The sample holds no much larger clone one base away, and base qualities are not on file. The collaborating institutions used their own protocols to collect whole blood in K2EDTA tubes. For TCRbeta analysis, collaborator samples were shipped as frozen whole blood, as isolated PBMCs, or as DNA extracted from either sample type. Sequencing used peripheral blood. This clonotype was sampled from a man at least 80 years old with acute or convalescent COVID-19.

The CDR3 protein: CASSLGQGPTEAFF. The nucleotide sequence reads TGTGCCAGCAGCTTAGGACAGGGGCCGACTGAAGCTTTCTTT. The sequence links TRBV7-6 to TRBJ1-1; 8 central nucleotides agree with TRBD1. From a lookup of the germline V gene, CDR1 and CDR2 are SGHVS and FNYEAQ. The CDR3, from cysteine to phenylalanine, totals 14 residues. Of all the DNA, just the CDR3 is kept, 42 bases in frame from base 1. Here V drops 1 base and J drops 5 bases, and the junction holds 3 bases not matched to any gene.